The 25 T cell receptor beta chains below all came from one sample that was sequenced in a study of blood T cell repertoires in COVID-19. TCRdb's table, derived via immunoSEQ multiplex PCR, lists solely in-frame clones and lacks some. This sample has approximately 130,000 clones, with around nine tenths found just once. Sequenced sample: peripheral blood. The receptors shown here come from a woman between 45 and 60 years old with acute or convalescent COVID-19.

CDR3 amino acids: CATSKGQTAEAFF. The CDR3 region has the DNA TGTGCCACCAGCAAGGGACAGACCGCTGAAGCTTTCTTT. The genes are TRBV15 and TRBJ1-1; 7 nucleotides align to TRBD1. The CDR3 loop spans 13 amino acids. The J segment lost 6 bases and the V segment lost 4 bases, leaving 5 bases of the junction unmatched. Germline V gives CDR1 LNHNV, CDR2 YYDKDF (reference sequence).

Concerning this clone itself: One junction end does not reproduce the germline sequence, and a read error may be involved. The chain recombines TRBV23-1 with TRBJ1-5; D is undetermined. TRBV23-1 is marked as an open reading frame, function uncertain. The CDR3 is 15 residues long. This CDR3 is CASSQSGLTNQPQHF. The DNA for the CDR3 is TGCGCCAGCAGTCAATCTGGGCTAACCAATCAACCCCAGCATTTT.

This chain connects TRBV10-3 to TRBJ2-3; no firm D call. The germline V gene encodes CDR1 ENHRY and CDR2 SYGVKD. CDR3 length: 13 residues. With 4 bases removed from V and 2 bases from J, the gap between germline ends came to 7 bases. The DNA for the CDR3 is TGTGCCATCAGTGGAGGATCCACAGATACGCAGTATTTT. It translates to CAISGGSTDTQYF.

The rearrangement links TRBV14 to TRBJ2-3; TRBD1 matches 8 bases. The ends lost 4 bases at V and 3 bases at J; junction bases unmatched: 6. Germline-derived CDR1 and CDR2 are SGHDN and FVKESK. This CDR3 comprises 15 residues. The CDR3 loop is CASSRFQGATDTQYF. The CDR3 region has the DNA TGTGCCAGCAGCCGTTTCCAGGGGGCTACAGATACGCAGTATTTT.

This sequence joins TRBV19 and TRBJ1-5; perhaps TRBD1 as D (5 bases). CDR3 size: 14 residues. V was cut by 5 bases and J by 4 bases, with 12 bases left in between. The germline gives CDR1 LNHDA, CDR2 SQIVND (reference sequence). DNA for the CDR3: TGTGCCAGTAGTGCCTTGGGGACTAATCAGCCCCAGCATTTT. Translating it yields CASSALGTNQPQHF.

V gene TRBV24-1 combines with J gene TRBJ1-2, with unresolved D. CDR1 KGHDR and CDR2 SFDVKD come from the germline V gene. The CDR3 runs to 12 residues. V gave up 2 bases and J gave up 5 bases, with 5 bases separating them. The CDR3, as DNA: TGTGCCACCAGTGATTACACGTATGGCTACACCTTC. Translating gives CATSDYTYGYTF.

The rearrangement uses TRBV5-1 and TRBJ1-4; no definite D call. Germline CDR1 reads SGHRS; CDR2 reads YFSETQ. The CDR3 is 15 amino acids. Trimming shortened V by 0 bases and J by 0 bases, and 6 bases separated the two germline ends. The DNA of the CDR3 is TGCGCCAGCAGCTTGGGGAGGGCAACTAATGAAAAACTGTTTTTT. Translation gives CASSLGRATNEKLFF.

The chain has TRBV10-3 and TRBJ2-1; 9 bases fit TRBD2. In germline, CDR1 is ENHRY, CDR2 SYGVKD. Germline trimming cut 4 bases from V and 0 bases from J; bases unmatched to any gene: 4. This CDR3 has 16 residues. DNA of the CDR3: TGTGCCATCAGTGGGGCGGGAGGGCACTCCTACAATGAGCAGTTCTTC. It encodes CAISGAGGHSYNEQFF.

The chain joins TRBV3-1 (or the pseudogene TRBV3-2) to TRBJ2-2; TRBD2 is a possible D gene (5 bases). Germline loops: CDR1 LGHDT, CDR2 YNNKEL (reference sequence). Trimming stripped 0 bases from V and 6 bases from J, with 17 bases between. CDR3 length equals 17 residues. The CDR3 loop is CASSQDYKRAVAGELFF. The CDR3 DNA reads TGTGCCAGCAGCCAAGATTACAAGAGGGCTGTCGCCGGGGAGCTGTTTTTT.

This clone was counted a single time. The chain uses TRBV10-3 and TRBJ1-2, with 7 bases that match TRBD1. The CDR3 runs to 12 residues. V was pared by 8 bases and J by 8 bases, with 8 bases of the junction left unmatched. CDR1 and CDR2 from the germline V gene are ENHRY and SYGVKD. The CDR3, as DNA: TGTGCCATCGAAGAGGGGGCGGGCGGCTACACCTTC. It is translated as CAIEEGAGGYTF.

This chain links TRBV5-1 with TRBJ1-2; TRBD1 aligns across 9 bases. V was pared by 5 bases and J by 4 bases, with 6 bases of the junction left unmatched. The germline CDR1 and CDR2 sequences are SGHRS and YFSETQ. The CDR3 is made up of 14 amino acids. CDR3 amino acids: CASSYRQGGYGYTF. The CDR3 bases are TGCGCCAGCAGTTACCGACAGGGGGGCTATGGCTACACCTTC.

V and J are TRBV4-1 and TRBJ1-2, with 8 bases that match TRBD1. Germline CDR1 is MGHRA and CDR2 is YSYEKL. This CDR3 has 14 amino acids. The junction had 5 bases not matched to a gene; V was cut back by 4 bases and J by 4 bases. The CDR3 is CASSLSTGAYGYTF. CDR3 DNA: TGCGCCAGCAGCCTCTCGACAGGGGCCTATGGCTACACCTTC.

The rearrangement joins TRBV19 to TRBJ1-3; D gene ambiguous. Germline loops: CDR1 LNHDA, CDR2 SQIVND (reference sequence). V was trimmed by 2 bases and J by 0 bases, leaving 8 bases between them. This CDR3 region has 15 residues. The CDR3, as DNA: TGTGCCAGTAGTATATCACGGAGCTCTGGAAACACCATATATTTT. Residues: CASSISRSSGNTIYF. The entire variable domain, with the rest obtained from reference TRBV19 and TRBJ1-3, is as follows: DGGITQSPKYLFRKEGQNVTLSCEQNLNHDAMYWYRQDPGQGLRLIYYSQIVNDFQKGDIAEGYSVSREKKESFPLTVTSAQKNPTAFYLCASSISRSSGNTIYFGEGSWLTVV.

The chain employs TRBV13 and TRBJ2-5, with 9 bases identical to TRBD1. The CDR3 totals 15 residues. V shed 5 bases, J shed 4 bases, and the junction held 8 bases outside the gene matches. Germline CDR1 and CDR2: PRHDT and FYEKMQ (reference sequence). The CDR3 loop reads CASSQGTGTRETQYF. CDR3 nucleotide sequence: TGTGCCAGCAGCCAAGGGACAGGGACGAGAGAGACCCAGTACTTC.

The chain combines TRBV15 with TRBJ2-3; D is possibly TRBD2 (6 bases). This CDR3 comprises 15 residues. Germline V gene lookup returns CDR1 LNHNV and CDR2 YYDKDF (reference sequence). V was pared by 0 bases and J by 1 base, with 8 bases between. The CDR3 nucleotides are TGTGCCACCAGCAGAGAGTTAGCGGGCACAGATACGCAGTATTTT. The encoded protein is CATSRELAGTDTQYF.

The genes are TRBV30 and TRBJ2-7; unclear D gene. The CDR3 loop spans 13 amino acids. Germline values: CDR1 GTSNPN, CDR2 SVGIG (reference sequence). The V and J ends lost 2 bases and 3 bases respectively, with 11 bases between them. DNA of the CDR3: TGTGCCTGGAGTACCCGCGACTTCTACGAGCAGTACTTC. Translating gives CAWSTRDFYEQYF.

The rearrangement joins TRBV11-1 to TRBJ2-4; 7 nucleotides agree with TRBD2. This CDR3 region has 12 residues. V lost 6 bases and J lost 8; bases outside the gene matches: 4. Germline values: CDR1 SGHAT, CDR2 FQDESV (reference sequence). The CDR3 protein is CASRSGDYIQYF. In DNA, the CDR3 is TGTGCCAGCAGAAGCGGGGACTACATTCAGTACTTC.

DNA of the CDR3: TGTGCCAGCTCAGGACAGGGGTTCGACGAGCAGTACTTC. This translates into CASSGQGFDEQYF. The gene calls are TRBV2 and TRBJ2-7; TRBD1 aligns across 9 bases. The CDR3 loop spans 13 amino acids. V lost 8 bases and J lost 5; bases outside the gene matches: 7. CDR1 is SNHLY, CDR2 FYNNEI, per germline.

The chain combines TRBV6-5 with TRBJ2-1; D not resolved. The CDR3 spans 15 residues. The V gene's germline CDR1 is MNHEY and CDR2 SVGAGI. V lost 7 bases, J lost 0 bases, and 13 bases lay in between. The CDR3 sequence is CASTPVVSSYNEQFF. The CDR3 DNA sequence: TGTGCCAGCACTCCTGTAGTGAGCTCCTACAATGAGCAGTTCTTC.

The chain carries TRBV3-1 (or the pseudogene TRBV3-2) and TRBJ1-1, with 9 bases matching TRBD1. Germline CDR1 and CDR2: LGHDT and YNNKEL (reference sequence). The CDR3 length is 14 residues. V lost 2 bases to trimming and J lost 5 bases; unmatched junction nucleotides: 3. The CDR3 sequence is CASSQTGGNTEAFF. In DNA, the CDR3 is TGTGCCAGCAGCCAAACAGGGGGCAATACTGAAGCTTTCTTT.

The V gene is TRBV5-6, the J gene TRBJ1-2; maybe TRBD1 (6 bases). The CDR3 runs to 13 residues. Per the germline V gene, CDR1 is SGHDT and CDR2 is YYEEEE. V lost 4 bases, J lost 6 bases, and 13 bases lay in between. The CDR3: CASSRRTVHGYTF. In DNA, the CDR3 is TGTGCCAGCAGCCGAAGGACAGTTCATGGCTACACCTTC.

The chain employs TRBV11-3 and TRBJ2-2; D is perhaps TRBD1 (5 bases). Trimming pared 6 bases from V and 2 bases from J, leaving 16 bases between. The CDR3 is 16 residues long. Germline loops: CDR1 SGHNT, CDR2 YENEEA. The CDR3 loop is CASSAQLQGNTGELFF. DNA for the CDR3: TGTGCCAGCAGTGCCCAACTTCAGGGTAACACCGGGGAGCTGTTTTTT.

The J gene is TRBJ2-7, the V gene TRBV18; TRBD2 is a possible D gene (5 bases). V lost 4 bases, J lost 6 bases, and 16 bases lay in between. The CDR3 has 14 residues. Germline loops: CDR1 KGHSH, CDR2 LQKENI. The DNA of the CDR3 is TGTGCCAGCTCACGCGGATCAGTAGGAGGCGAGCAGTACTTC. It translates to CASSRGSVGGEQYF.

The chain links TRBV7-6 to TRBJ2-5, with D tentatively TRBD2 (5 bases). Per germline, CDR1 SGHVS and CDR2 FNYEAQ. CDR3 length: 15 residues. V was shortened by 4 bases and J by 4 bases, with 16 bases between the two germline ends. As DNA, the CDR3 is TGTGCCAGCAGCTCGCAGAACAGCGGCGGAGAGACCCAGTACTTC. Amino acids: CASSSQNSGGETQYF.

This CDR3 is CASSAPRRQGRNTEAFF. CDR3 sequence (DNA): TGTGCCAGCAGTGCACCCCGGCGACAGGGAAGGAACACTGAAGCTTTCTTT. The chain is built from TRBV25-1 and TRBJ1-1; 7 bases are shared with TRBD1. This CDR3 contains 17 residues. CDR1 is MGHDK, CDR2 SYGVNS, per germline. The V segment lost 4 bases and the J segment 1 base; nucleotides outside the gene matches: 12.